This record looks at one T cell receptor beta chain sequence and its context. As yet, its antigen is unknown. This specimen comes from a study of long-term antiretroviral therapy in people with HIV. Study-level results: Transplant donor controls retained higher diversity, though diversity increased after ART. Repertoires looked antigen-experienced, with only a slight naive shift after ART.

immunoSEQ v3.0 was run at survey level. The protocol was immunoSEQ multiplex PCR, while the TCRdb copy is restricted to in-frame clones and leaves out a portion. The table lists over 15,000 clones, over 75% of them singletons, with 7% to 10% in the top ten. This TCR was sampled from a man between 60 and 75 years old with HIV. Material: unsorted PBMCs, obtained 0.3 years after starting antiretroviral therapy.

CDR3 sequence reads: CASSRHQEEKLFF. CDR3 DNA: TGTGCCAGCAGCCGACACCAGGAAGAAAAACTGTTTTTT. The chain has TRBV7-9 and TRBJ1-4; D unresolved. This CDR3 is 13 amino acids long. Germline-derived CDR1 and CDR2 are SEHNR and FQNEAQ (reference sequence). Trimming stripped 5 bases from V and 8 bases from J, with 12 bases between.